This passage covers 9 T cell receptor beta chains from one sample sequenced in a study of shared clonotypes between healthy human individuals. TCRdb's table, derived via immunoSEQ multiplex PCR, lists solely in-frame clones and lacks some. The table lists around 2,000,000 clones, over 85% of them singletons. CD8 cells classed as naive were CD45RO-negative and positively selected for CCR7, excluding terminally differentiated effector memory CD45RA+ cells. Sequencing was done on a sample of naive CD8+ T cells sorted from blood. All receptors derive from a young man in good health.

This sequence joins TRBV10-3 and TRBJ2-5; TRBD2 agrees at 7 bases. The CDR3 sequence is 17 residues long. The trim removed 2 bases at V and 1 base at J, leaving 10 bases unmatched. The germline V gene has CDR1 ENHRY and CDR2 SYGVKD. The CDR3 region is CAISELESLAAQETQYF. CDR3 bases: TGTGCCATCAGTGAGCTCGAGTCCCTAGCGGCCCAAGAGACCCAGTACTTC.

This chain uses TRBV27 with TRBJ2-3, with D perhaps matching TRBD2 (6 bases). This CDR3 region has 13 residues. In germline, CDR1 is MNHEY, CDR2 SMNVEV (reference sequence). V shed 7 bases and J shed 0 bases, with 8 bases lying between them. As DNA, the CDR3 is TGTGCCAGCATGGGACTGAGCACAGATACGCAGTATTTT. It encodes CASMGLSTDTQYF.

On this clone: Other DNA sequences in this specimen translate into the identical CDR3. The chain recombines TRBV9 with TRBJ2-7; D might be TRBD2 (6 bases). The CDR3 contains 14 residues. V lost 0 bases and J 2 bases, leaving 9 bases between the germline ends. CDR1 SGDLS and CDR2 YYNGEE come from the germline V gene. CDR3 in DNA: TGTGCCAGCAGCGTAGGAGCGGGCACCTACGAGCAGTACTTC. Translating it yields CASSVGAGTYEQYF.

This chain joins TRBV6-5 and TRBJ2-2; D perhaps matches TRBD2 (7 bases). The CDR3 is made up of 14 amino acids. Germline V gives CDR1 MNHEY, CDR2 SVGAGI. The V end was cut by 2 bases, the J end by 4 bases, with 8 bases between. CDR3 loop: CASSYAGATGELFF. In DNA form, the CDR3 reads TGTGCCAGCAGTTACGCGGGGGCCACCGGGGAGCTGTTTTTT.

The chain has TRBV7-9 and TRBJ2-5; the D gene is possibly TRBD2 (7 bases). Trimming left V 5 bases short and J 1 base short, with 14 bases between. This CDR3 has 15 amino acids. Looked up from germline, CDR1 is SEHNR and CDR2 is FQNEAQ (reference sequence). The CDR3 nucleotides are TGTGCCAGCAGCGCCGGGGGGCTTTTCCAAGAGACCCAGTACTTC. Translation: CASSAGGLFQETQYF.

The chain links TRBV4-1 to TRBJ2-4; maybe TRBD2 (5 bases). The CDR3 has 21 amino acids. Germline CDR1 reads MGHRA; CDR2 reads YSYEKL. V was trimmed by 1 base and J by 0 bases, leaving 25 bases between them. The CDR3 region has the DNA TGCGCCAGCAGCCAAGCCGGAGGCTCAAGCCGAACCACGTTAGCCAAAAACATTCAGTACTTC. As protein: CASSQAGGSSRTTLAKNIQYF.

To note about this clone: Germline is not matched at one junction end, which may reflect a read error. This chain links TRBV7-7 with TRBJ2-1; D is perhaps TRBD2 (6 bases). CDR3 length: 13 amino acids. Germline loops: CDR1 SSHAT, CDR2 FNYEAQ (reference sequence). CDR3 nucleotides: TGTGCTAGCAGCGCCGAGACCGGGAGTGAGCAGTTCTTC. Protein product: CASSAETGSEQFF.

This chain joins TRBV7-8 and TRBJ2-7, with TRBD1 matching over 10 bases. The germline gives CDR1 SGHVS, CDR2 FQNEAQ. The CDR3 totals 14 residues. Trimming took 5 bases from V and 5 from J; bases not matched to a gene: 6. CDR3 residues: CASSPGQGFDEQYF. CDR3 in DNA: TGTGCCAGCAGCCCGGGACAGGGGTTCGACGAGCAGTACTTC.

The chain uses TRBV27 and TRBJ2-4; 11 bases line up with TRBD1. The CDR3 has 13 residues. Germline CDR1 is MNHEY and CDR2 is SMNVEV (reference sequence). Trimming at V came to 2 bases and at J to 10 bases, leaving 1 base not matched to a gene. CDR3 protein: CASSLGTGGIQYF. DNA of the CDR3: TGTGCCAGCAGTTTAGGGACAGGGGGAATTCAGTACTTC.